A selection of T cell receptor beta chains follows, all from one sample in a study of cytomegalovirus exposure and HLA in healthy donors. The table came from immunoSEQ multiplex PCR; TCRdb's copy has only in-frame clones and leaves some out. There are approximately 120,000 clones in the sample; just under 70% occur only once, and under 6.5% lies in the top ten. Source material: PBMCs. All receptors come from a woman in her 70s in good health and CMV-seropositive. CDR3s include the opening cysteine and the closing phenylalanine or tryptophan. A D gene is named only where the DNA matches it firmly. Size tells how often a clone was seen (once, few, many) or the class of an expanded clone, and some rows leave it out.

size | J | V | D | CDR3 | DNA
- | TRBJ1-6 | TRBV5-8 | - | CASSLNTGNSPLHF | TGTGCCAGCAGCTTGAACACAGGGAACTCACCCCTCCACTTT
- | TRBJ2-3 | TRBV19 | - | CASSIGGGLDTQYF | TGTGCCAGTAGTATTGGGGGGGGGCTGGATACGCAGTATTTT
few | TRBJ1-2 | TRBV2 | - | CASSSGTFNGYTF | TGTGCCAGCAGTTCCGGGACATTCAATGGCTACACCTTC
- | TRBJ2-1 | TRBV7-2 | TRBD2 | CASSLGGTSGVREQFF | TGTGCCAGCAGCTTAGGGGGGACTAGCGGGGTCCGTGAGCAGTTCTTC
few | TRBJ2-3 | TRBV19 | TRBD1 | CASSPGQGVTDTQYF | TGTGCCAGTAGTCCGGGACAGGGGGTTACAGATACGCAGTATTTT
- | TRBJ2-5 | TRBV5-1 | TRBD2 | CASKSSGGVQETQYF | TGCGCCAGCAAGAGTAGCGGGGGAGTTCAGGAGACCCAGTACTTC
- | TRBJ1-6 | TRBV10-3 | TRBD1 | CAISEGTGVNSPLHF | TGTGCCATCAGTGAGGGAACAGGGGTTAATTCACCCCTCCACTTT
- | TRBJ2-1 | TRBV5-1 | TRBD1 | CASSGQGSYNEQFF | TGCGCCAGCAGCGGACAGGGGTCCTACAATGAGCAGTTCTTC
few | TRBJ1-4 | TRBV7-9 | TRBD1 | CASSTGTANEKLFF | TGTGCCAGCAGCACCGGGACAGCTAATGAAAAACTGTTTTTT
- | TRBJ1-4 | TRBV5-1 | - | CASSLAVGPTTNEKLFF | TGCGCCAGCAGCTTGGCCGTGGGGCCAACAACTAATGAAAAACTGTTTTTT
- | TRBJ2-1 | TRBV19 | TRBD2 | CASTTSGAGFGEQFF | TGTGCCAGTACCACTAGCGGGGCAGGTTTCGGTGAGCAGTTCTTC
- | TRBJ1-2 | TRBV6-5 | TRBD1 | CASSSSGQGGSYGYTF | TGTGCCAGCAGTTCCTCGGGACAGGGTGGCTCCTATGGCTACACCTTC
- | TRBJ1-3 | TRBV25-1 | TRBD1 | CASSLRGQGGNTIYF | TGTGCCAGCAGTCTAAGGGGACAGGGGGGAAACACCATATATTTT
few | TRBJ2-1 | TRBV7-2 | TRBD2 | CASSRDYPQFF | TGTGCCAGCAGCCGGGACTATCCCCAGTTCTTC
- | TRBJ2-5 | TRBV25-1 | TRBD1 | CASSLGTGGQETQYF | TGTGCCAGCAGTCTCGGGACAGGGGGCCAAGAGACCCAGTACTTC
- | TRBJ2-5 | TRBV30 | TRBD2 | CAWTGTRGTQYF | TGTGCCTGGACCGGGACTAGGGGGACCCAGTACTTC
- | TRBJ1-6 | TRBV9 | - | CASNRAGDNSPLHF | TGTGCCAGCAACAGGGCGGGAGATAATTCACCCCTCCACTTT
- | TRBJ2-4 | TRBV13 | - | CASSLVVAGNIQYF | TGTGCCAGCAGCTTAGTGGTGGCGGGGAACATTCAGTACTTC
- | TRBJ1-4 | TRBV15 | - | CATSRGERGSNEKLFF | TGTGCCACCAGCAGAGGCGAAAGGGGGTCTAATGAAAAACTGTTTTTT
few | TRBJ1-1 | TRBV14 | TRBD1 | CASSRRGPPEAFF | TGTGCCAGCAGCAGAAGGGGGCCCCCTGAAGCTTTCTTT